This TCR beta chain was recorded in a study of blood T cells in healthy people across ages. After removal of 0 bases from V and 13 bases from J, the junction contained 6 bases not matched to a gene. The CDR3 extends over 15 amino acids. Per germline, CDR1 SGDLS and CDR2 YYNGEE. With a J-beta primer mix and a sample-barcoded 5' primer, a second PCR ran roughly 6 to 12 cycles. Tags on each cDNA molecule came from a template-switch adaptor with 12 random nucleotides. TCRdb independently ran MiXCR on the 5' RACE reads; one entry per CDR3 protein. The data contain some 900,000 distinct CDR3 sequences, around 26% of them singletons. This clonotype has ten or more counts. There were healthy Caucasian individuals from Russia, aged roughly 6 to 100, serving as donors. It was approximately 9 milliliters of peripheral blood that were drawn from each donor. Total RNA was extracted at no less than 5.5 micrograms per sample.

This chain links TRBV9 with TRBJ2-3, with 15 bases fitting TRBD2. The clonotype was recovered from a woman of 80 years or more in good health. The sequencing sample was made of blood. The CDR3, as DNA: TGTGCCAGCAGCGTAGAGGGACTAGCGGGGGGCCGGGAGTATTTT. Its protein product is CASSVEGLAGGREYF.